This T cell receptor beta chain is drawn from a study of response to subunit inactivated influenza vaccine. Each CDR3 protein gets one entry after TCRdb re-called the RT-PCR reads with MiXCR. The table records roughly 650,000 distinct CDR3 sequences, 14% of them present only once. In the case of this clonotype: Its antigen is undetermined.

Notes on the study in general: The authors offered the suggestion that each seasonal influenza vaccination recruits few new T cells.

V gave up 3 bases and J gave up 8 bases, with 23 bases separating them. Germline-derived CDR1 and CDR2 are SEHNR and FQNEAQ (reference sequence). The CDR3 consists of 17 residues. The sample consisted of PBMCs from blood, taken roughly 2 weeks before vaccination. This receptor was taken from a man in his fifties or sixties who received an inactivated influenza vaccine. The chain joins TRBV7-9 to TRBJ2-1; D gene uncertain. CDR3 coding DNA: TGTGCCAGCAGCTTCAGGCGTTGGGAAAGCCTTCCCGATGAGCAGTTCTTC. It encodes CASSFRRWESLPDEQFF.